This T cell receptor beta chain was retrieved from a study of cytomegalovirus exposure and HLA in healthy donors. Study outcomes and limitations: An analysis done earlier found most TCR beta V segments productive about 87% or about 30% of the time. CMV serostatus was the sole immune exposure information available. Altogether, 170 or so TCR beta chains were recorded as cytomegalovirus-associated.

On this clone: As yet, its antigen is unknown.

PCR employed 60 Vbeta and 13 Jbeta primers. In the authors' workflow: There were about 80 million unique TCR beta chains by a later count, and about 12 million of them were shared. Assay used: immunoSEQ multiplex PCR; TCRdb lists only in-frame clones, some missing. V, J and clone size are those of that table, while D and trimming were read from the DNA. Listed are around 52,000 clones; 8% to 13% falls within the top ten. The CDR3 sequence is 13 residues long. V was pared by 0 bases and J by 9 bases, with 12 bases between. From germline, CDR1 is SGDLS and CDR2 YYNGEE. Sequencing was done on a sample of PBMCs. The sequence was collected from a woman between 50 and 59 years old in good health and CMV-seropositive. The gene calls are TRBV9 and TRBJ2-5; D might be TRBD2 (6 bases). CDR3 sequence (DNA): TGTGCCAGCAGCGTAGACGGGTTAGCGGCCCAGTACTTC. Protein product: CASSVDGLAAQYF.